This passage covers 11 T cell receptor beta chains from one sample sequenced in a study of T cells in localized non-small cell lung cancer. Assay used: immunoSEQ multiplex PCR; TCRdb lists only in-frame clones, some missing. The profile shows roughly 1,800 clones, around 24% of them singletons. Sequencing was performed on normal lung tissue next to the tumor, taken before any cancer treatment. These receptor sequences come from a woman aged 35 to 75 with stage II squamous cell lung carcinoma.

The chain carries TRBV1 and TRBJ2-7; the table's TRBD1 call for D was not verified on the DNA. TRBV1 is classified as a pseudogene. CDR3 length: 14 residues. The CDR3 spells CASSQGQGVSEQYF. Here the CDR3 DNA reads TGCGCCAGCAGCCAAGGACAGGGGGTATCCGAGCAGTACTTC.

The genes are TRBV10-2 and TRBJ2-1, with D possibly matching TRBD2 (6 bases). The CDR3 runs 15 residues. Germline lookup yields CDR1 WSHSY and CDR2 SAAADI. V was shortened by 7 bases and J by 0 bases, with 13 bases between the two germline ends. The CDR3 is CASKEAGSSYNEQFF. CDR3 DNA sequence: TGCGCCAGCAAGGAGGCGGGGAGCTCCTACAATGAGCAGTTCTTC.

The CDR3 here is CASYSGRAYNEQFF. CDR3 nucleotide sequence: TGTGCCAGCTATAGCGGGAGGGCCTACAATGAGCAGTTCTTC. V gene TRBV2 combines with J gene TRBJ2-1, with 11 nucleotides matching TRBD2. Germline loops: CDR1 SNHLY, CDR2 FYNNEI. Trimming cost V 8 bases and J 2 bases; bases outside gene matches: 2. The CDR3 totals 14 residues.

V and J are TRBV7-2 and TRBJ1-1; maybe TRBD1 (6 bases). V lost 5 bases to trimming and J lost 11 bases, with 18 bases between them. CDR1 is SGHTA and CDR2 is FQGNSA in the germline V gene. CDR3 length equals 13 residues. CDR3 nucleotides: TGTGCCAGCAGCCGTGTACAGGGAGAAAGGGCTTTCTTT. It specifies CASSRVQGERAFF.

This CDR3 is CASSQGLDTEAFF. In nucleotides, the CDR3 is TGCGCCAGCAGCCAAGGGCTAGACACTGAAGCTTTCTTT. V usage is TRBV4-1 and J usage is TRBJ1-1, with unresolved D. The length of the CDR3 is 13 residues. Germline lookup yields CDR1 MGHRA and CDR2 YSYEKL. Trimming shortened V by 1 base and J by 3 bases, and 6 bases separated the two germline ends.

V gene TRBV11-3 combines with J gene TRBJ1-1; D possibly corresponds to TRBD1 (5 bases). Germline V lookup: CDR1 SGHNT, CDR2 YENEEA. The CDR3 has 16 amino acids. V gave up 4 bases and J gave up 2 bases, with 17 bases separating them. CDR3 DNA: TGTGCCAGCAGCTCACCCCAGCGGGACGGAAACACTGAAGCTTTCTTT. Translation gives CASSSPQRDGNTEAFF.

The chain uses TRBV5-1 and TRBJ2-1; D is ambiguous. Germline V gene lookup returns CDR1 SGHRS and CDR2 YFSETQ. Between the trimmed V and J ends, which lost 5 bases and 0 bases, there was a span of 9 bases. CDR3 size: 14 residues. CDR3 in amino acids: CASRHRISYNEQFF. In nucleotides, the CDR3 is TGCGCCAGCAGGCATAGGATCTCCTACAATGAGCAGTTCTTC.

This clone was counted only a few times. This chain links TRBV6-8 with TRBJ1-2; TRBD1 matches 11 bases. This CDR3 has 16 amino acids. Germline trimming cut 9 bases from V and 7 bases from J; bases unmatched to any gene: 16. Germline V gives CDR1 MNHGY, CDR2 SAAAGT. Here the CDR3 DNA reads TGTGCCAGTCTGTGGGAGAACGGACAGGGGGCTGCTGGCTACACCTTC. Encoded protein: CASLWENGQGAAGYTF.

This chain connects TRBV9 to TRBJ2-3; 8 positions match TRBD2. CDR1 and CDR2 (germline): SGDLS, YYNGEE. The CDR3 extends over 16 amino acids. The ends lost 3 bases at V and 2 bases at J; junction bases unmatched: 8. This chain's CDR3 is CASSALGSGATDTQYF. CDR3 DNA sequence: TGTGCCAGCAGCGCCCTCGGTAGCGGGGCCACAGATACGCAGTATTTT.

The chain employs TRBV9 and TRBJ2-4; 9 bases fit TRBD1. V lost 5 bases and J lost 8; bases outside the gene matches: 11. The V gene's germline CDR1 is SGDLS and CDR2 YYNGEE. The CDR3 is 15 amino acids. Written as DNA, the CDR3 is TGTGCCAGCAGTGAGGACAGGGGCGCTGCCCACATTCAGTACTTC. This translates into CASSEDRGAAHIQYF. The full variable domain, its missing parts supplied by reference TRBV9 and TRBJ2-4, is DSGVTQTPKHLITATGQRVTLRCSPRSGDLSVYWYQQSLDQGLQFLIQYYNGEERAKGNILERFSAQQFPDLHSELNLSSLELGDSALYFCASSEDRGAAHIQYFGAGTRLSVL.

This sequence joins TRBV11-3 and TRBJ2-6; no firm D call. Germline V gene data show CDR1 as SGHNT and CDR2 as YENEEA. The CDR3 spans 15 residues. The ends were cut back, 5 bases at V and 1 base at J, with 9 bases in the middle. The DNA for the CDR3 is TGTGCCAGCAGCGCAACCAGATCTGGGGCCAACGTCCTGACTTTC. It translates to CASSATRSGANVLTF.